This is a list of T cell receptor beta chains from one sample in a study of blood T cells in healthy people across ages. TCRdb itself ran the 5' RACE reads through MiXCR, one entry per CDR3 protein. The sample carries hundreds of thousands of distinct CDR3 sequences, approximately 59% recorded once. The sample was blood. The receptors here all came from a man aged 60-69 years in good health. Each CDR3 is given with its conserved first and last residue.

V: TRBV7-8; CDR3: CASSETGGRNIQYF
V: TRBV5-1; CDR3: CASSLTSRQETQYF
V: TRBV11-2; CDR3: CASSEQGTETQYF
V: TRBV20-1; CDR3: CSARTGATYEQYF
V: TRBV3-1; CDR3: CASSQEEGSGEQYF
V: TRBV3-1; CDR3: CASSQADRAGEQFF
V: TRBV3-1; CDR3: CASSSSEGGHHEQYF
V: TRBV9; CDR3: CASSVGTGFGDTQYF
V: TRBV29-1; CDR3: CSDRTGYNEQFF
V: TRBV9; CDR3: CASTPPTSADGELFF
V: TRBV4-2; CDR3: CASSQANSDTQYF
V: TRBV20-1; CDR3: CSARVRGRDYEQYF
V: TRBV20-1; CDR3: CSASMHEQFF
V: TRBV20-1; CDR3: CSASSELAGVYNEQFF
V: TRBV7-2; CDR3: CASNLLAGPGEQYF
V: TRBV4-2; CDR3: CASSQDWTGVDYGYTF
V: TRBV10-3; CDR3: CATGSGVQNTEAFF
V: TRBV12-3/TRBV12-4; CDR3: CASSSGQGNEKLFF
V: TRBV27; CDR3: CASSSRRDSYEQYF
V: TRBV5-1; CDR3: CASSGRVPYEQYF
V: TRBV2; CDR3: CASSDVGGGADTQYF
V: TRBV9; CDR3: CASSEGTGSSTDTQYF
V: TRBV24-1; CDR3: CATSDPGHQETQYF
V: TRBV4-2; CDR3: CASSQDEAGGTDTQYF
V: TRBV4-1; CDR3: CASSPGPTTNEKLFF
V: TRBV28; CDR3: CASSRDRPGDTQYF
V: TRBV19; CDR3: CASTQGDMNTEAFF
V: TRBV6-2/TRBV6-3; CDR3: CASNRTPTYEQYF
V: TRBV12-3/TRBV12-4; CDR3: CASTFDLGEQFF
V: TRBV18; CDR3: CASSGVISGANVLTF
V: TRBV4-2; CDR3: CASSQVASGGTDTQYF
V: TRBV7-2; CDR3: CASSLRLAGGGSGANVLTF
V: TRBV6-5; CDR3: CASSYDQKAMNTEAFF
V: TRBV6-1; CDR3: CASSGTSGGAGYTQYF
V: TRBV3-1; CDR3: CASSLRDRDSGYTF
V: TRBV19; CDR3: CASSSGGSSGANVLTF
V: TRBV7-9; CDR3: CASSKGQGNEQFF
V: TRBV27; CDR3: CASSLSATSGGATQYF
V: TRBV11-3; CDR3: CASSLTFPLSYNEQYF
V: TRBV29-1; CDR3: CSVLTGSTNTEAFF
V: TRBV6-6; CDR3: CASSLSGGSGNEKLFF
V: TRBV20-1; CDR3: CSASRGGKETQYF
V: TRBV3-1; CDR3: CASSQGLHGEAQYF
V: TRBV9; CDR3: CASSVAPLGETQYF
V: TRBV20-1; CDR3: CSAGVAGLAYEQYF
V: TRBV18; CDR3: CASSPQDSYEQYF
V: TRBV5-6; CDR3: CASRYRREPYGYTF
V: TRBV15; CDR3: CATSRDRLAGVGETQYF
V: TRBV9; CDR3: CASSVAATSGGGYEQYF
V: TRBV5-1; CDR3: CASSLEGDSRTYGYTF
V: TRBV7-2; CDR3: CASSPHGTYQETQYF
V: TRBV7-8; CDR3: CASSPGQGWDNEQFF
V: TRBV20-1; CDR3: CSARAGVGALPGDGYTF
V: TRBV7-7; CDR3: CASSLAAGQPQHF
V: TRBV2; CDR3: CASSDRLVSTDTQYF
V: TRBV29-1; CDR3: CSARGFVTEAFF
V: TRBV29-1; CDR3: CSVIVDPANIQYF
V: TRBV9; CDR3: CASSFNIDPRGGTEQFF
V: TRBV21-1; CDR3: CASSKVGGQPGSPLHF
V: TRBV7-2; CDR3: CASSRPTDTQYF